The subject of this entry is one TCR beta chain. Its antigen is undetermined. The data stem from a study of T cell responses to AZD1222 COVID-19 vaccine. Trimming shortened V by 3 bases and J by 9 bases, and 6 bases separated the two germline ends. This CDR3 has 12 residues. Study results and limitations: There were mostly white British donors and more females than males, and clonal diversity was possibly underestimated.

TCRdb keeps only in-frame clones here, not all; method: immunoSEQ multiplex PCR. Among about 120,000 clones listed, 70% to 90% were seen once. The material sequenced was peripheral blood, taken 28 days after the second AZD1222 dose. This clonotype was sampled from an adult who received the AZD1222 COVID-19 vaccine. The chain combines TRBV12-3 or TRBV12-4 with TRBJ1-6; a weak D match, TRBD1 (5 bases). Written as DNA, the CDR3 is TGTGCCAGCAGTTTCGGGGGTTCACCCCTCCACTTT. Translated: CASSFGGSPLHF.